The sequence of this TCR beta chain was determined in a study of control samples from healthy donors and cancer patients. Sequenced by immunoSEQ multiplex PCR; TCRdb stores in-frame clones only, minus some. Among approximately 81,000 clones, around 94% were seen once, and the ten largest hold approximately 4.8%. Germline assignment: CDR1 ENHRY and CDR2 SYGVKD. V was clipped by 5 bases and J by 4 bases; unmatched bases: 4. CDR3 size: 14 residues. The sequence was collected from a woman aged 18-35 years in good health. This sequence joins TRBV10-3 and TRBJ1-5; 8 positions agree with TRBD1. Sequences were obtained from blood. CDR3 sequence reads: CAISQDRVNQPQHF. The DNA for the CDR3 is TGTGCCATCAGTCAGGACAGGGTGAATCAGCCCCAGCATTTT.